The clone carrying this TCR beta chain was detected once. Antigen unknown. Those with alopecia areata gave lesional scalp punch biopsies and peripheral blood. This entry comes from a study of CD8+ T cells in alopecia areata. Study background: Administration of oral tofacitinib to treated patients was at 5 to 10 mg twice daily. Study-level points and caveats: Sequencing of scalp samples also includes resident alphabeta T cells from normal skin. In lesional scalp, particularly from alopecia totalis/universalis, clonality was higher than in normal scalp.

Extracted RNA was reverse transcribed into cDNA, the sequencing template. Libraries were prepared by immunoSEQ multiplex PCR; TCRdb keeps only in-frame clonotypes and omits some of them. Among 150,000 or so clones listed, over 70% were seen once. After removal of 0 bases from V and 2 bases from J, the junction contained 7 bases not matched to a gene. CDR3 length: 17 residues. Germline V gene data show CDR1 as SGHAT and CDR2 as FQNNGV. This rearrangement joins TRBV11-2 to TRBJ2-4; TRBD2 matches 7 bases. The receptor's source is a human donor with alopecia areata. The material sequenced was CD8+ T cells sorted from blood, taken at week 0. The CDR3 bases are TGTGCCAGCAGCTTAGAGGGCGGGAGTGGGTCCAAAAACATTCAGTACTTC. Encoded protein: CASSLEGGSGSKNIQYF. The full variable domain, with the rest looked up from reference TRBV11-2 and TRBJ2-4, is EAGVAQSPRYKIIEKRQSVAFWCNPISGHATLYWYQQILGQGPKLLIQFQNNGVVDDSQLPKDRFSAERLKGVDSTLKIQPAKLEDSAVYLCASSLEGGSGSKNIQYFGAGTRLSVL.